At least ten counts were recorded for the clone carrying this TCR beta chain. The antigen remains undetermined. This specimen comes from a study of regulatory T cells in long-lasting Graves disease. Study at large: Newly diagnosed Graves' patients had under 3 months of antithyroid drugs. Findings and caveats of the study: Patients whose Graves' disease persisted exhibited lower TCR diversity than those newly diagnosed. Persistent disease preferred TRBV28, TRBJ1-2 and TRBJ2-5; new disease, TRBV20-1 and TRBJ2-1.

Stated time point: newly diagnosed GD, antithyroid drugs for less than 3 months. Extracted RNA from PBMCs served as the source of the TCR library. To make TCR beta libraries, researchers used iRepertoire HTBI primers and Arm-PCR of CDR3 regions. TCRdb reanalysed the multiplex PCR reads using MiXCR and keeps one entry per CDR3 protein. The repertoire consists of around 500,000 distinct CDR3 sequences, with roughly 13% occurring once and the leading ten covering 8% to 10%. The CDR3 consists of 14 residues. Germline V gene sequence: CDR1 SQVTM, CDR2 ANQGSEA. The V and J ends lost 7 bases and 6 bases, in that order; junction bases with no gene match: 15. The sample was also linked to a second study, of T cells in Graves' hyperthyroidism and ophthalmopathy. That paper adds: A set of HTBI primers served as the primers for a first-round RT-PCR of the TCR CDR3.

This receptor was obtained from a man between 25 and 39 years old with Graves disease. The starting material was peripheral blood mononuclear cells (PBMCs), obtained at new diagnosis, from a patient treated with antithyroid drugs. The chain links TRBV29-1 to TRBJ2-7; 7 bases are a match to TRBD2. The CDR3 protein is CSGGVGAGVGEQYF. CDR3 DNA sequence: TGCAGCGGAGGGGTTGGGGCGGGAGTGGGCGAGCAGTACTTC.